A selection of T cell receptor beta chains follows, all from one sample in a study of T cells in Graves' hyperthyroidism and ophthalmopathy. MiXCR, run by TCRdb on the multiplex PCR reads, gives a single entry per CDR3 protein. Here the sample spans hundreds of thousands of distinct CDR3 sequences, about 14% being singletons. Sequences were obtained from blood. The source of these receptors is a woman in her fifties or sixties with Graves' ophthalmopathy. CDR3s include the opening cysteine and the closing phenylalanine or tryptophan. The D gene is left open where the match is weak. Clone size is not always given. Where it is, it says once, few, many or a class for expanded clones.

CDR3 DNA: TGTGCCAGCAGTTACTGGGACAGCCGTAGACACTCCTACAATGAGCAGTTCTTC; CDR3 protein: CASSYWDSRRHSYNEQFF; V gene: TRBV6-2/TRBV6-3; clone size: many; J gene: TRBJ2-1; D gene: TRBD1
CDR3 DNA: TGTGCCAGCAGCAACACTACCGGGACAGGGAACACTGAAGCTTTCTTT; CDR3 protein: CASSNTTGTGNTEAFF; V gene: TRBV6-2/TRBV6-3; clone size: many; J gene: TRBJ1-1; D gene: TRBD1
CDR3 DNA: TGTGCCAGTAGTCTAATACCGGGACAGGGACGCGAAAAACTGTTTTTT; CDR3 protein: CASSLIPGQGREKLFF; V gene: TRBV19; clone size: few; J gene: TRBJ1-4; D gene: TRBD1
CDR3 DNA: TGTGCCAGCAGCTTAAGGGGTACGCCCCAGCATTTT; CDR3 protein: CASSLRGTPQHF; V gene: TRBV7-9; clone size: many; J gene: TRBJ1-5; D gene: .
CDR3 DNA: TGTGCCAGCAGTAGCCCCGGGACCTACTATGGCTACACCTTC; CDR3 protein: CASSSPGTYYGYTF; V gene: TRBV6-1; clone size: .; J gene: TRBJ1-2; D gene: .
CDR3 DNA: TGTGCCAGCAGTCCCACGGCGGGCGGTAGCACAGATACGCAGTATTTT; CDR3 protein: CASSPTAGGSTDTQYF; V gene: TRBV27; clone size: many; J gene: TRBJ2-3; D gene: .
CDR3 DNA: .; CDR3 protein: CASSVAMGSTGEPFF; V gene: TRBV9; clone size: .; J gene: TRBJ2-2; D gene: .
CDR3 DNA: TGTGCCATCAGCATACAGGGCGAGAACACTGAAGCTTTCTTT; CDR3 protein: CAISIQGENTEAFF; V gene: TRBV10-3; clone size: many; J gene: TRBJ1-1; D gene: .
CDR3 DNA: TGTGCCATCAGAGGCGGGCTCACTGAAGCTTTCTTT; CDR3 protein: CAIRGGLTEAFF; V gene: TRBV10-3; clone size: .; J gene: TRBJ1-1; D gene: .
CDR3 DNA: TGCAGTGCTAGAGGGGAAGGGTACCACGAGCAGTACTTC; CDR3 protein: CSARGEGYHEQYF; V gene: TRBV20-1; clone size: many; J gene: TRBJ2-7; D gene: .
CDR3 DNA: TGCGCCAGCAGCTTGGCCGGGGACAGCCACTTGTTCTTC; CDR3 protein: CASSLAGDSHLFF; V gene: TRBV5-1; clone size: many; J gene: TRBJ2-1; D gene: TRBD1
CDR3 DNA: TGCAGTGCTCCCGGACTGGTAAGCTCCTACAATGAGCAGTTCTTC; CDR3 protein: CSAPGLVSSYNEQFF; V gene: TRBV20-1; clone size: few; J gene: TRBJ2-1; D gene: .
CDR3 DNA: TGTGCCAGCTCATCGAACAGTTTCCTCTCTGGAAACACCATATATTTT; CDR3 protein: CASSSNSFLSGNTIYF; V gene: TRBV18; clone size: .; J gene: TRBJ1-3; D gene: .
CDR3 DNA: TGCGCCAGCAGCCCCCGGGACAGGGGCCGCGATGAGCAGTTCTTC; CDR3 protein: CASSPRDRGRDEQFF; V gene: TRBV4-3; clone size: .; J gene: TRBJ2-1; D gene: TRBD1
CDR3 DNA: TGTGCCAGCAGTCAGCTGATGAGGCGGAACACTGAAGCTTTCTTT; CDR3 protein: CASSQLMRRNTEAFF; V gene: TRBV28; clone size: many; J gene: TRBJ1-1; D gene: .
CDR3 DNA: TGTGCCAGCAGCTTAGAGGGGACAGGGGGCTGGAACAATCAGCCCCAGCATTTT; CDR3 protein: CASSLEGTGGWNNQPQHF; V gene: TRBV7-9; clone size: few; J gene: TRBJ1-5; D gene: TRBD1
CDR3 DNA: TGTGCCAGCAGTCCTCTAAAGGGGCTTGCCAGAGAGAACACCGGGGAGCTGTTTTTT; CDR3 protein: CASSPLKGLARENTGELFF; V gene: TRBV6-1; clone size: .; J gene: TRBJ2-2; D gene: .
CDR3 DNA: TGTGCCAGCAGTTTAAGGCTTGGCGGGGAGCAGTACTTC; CDR3 protein: CASSLRLGGEQYF; V gene: TRBV28; clone size: many; J gene: TRBJ2-7; D gene: .
CDR3 DNA: TGTGCCAGCAGCTTGCCTAGCGGCGAGTACGAGCAGTACTTC; CDR3 protein: CASSLPSGEYEQYF; V gene: TRBV5-8; clone size: many; J gene: TRBJ2-7; D gene: TRBD2
CDR3 DNA: TGTGCCAGCAGCCAGCTACTAGCGGGAGGGAACAATGAGCAGTTCTTC; CDR3 protein: CASSQLLAGGNNEQFF; V gene: TRBV3-1; clone size: .; J gene: TRBJ2-1; D gene: TRBD2
CDR3 DNA: TGCAGTGCCAGCAGAGGGGCGGGTGAAGCTTTCTTT; CDR3 protein: CSASRGAGEAFF; V gene: TRBV20-1; clone size: many; J gene: TRBJ1-1; D gene: .
CDR3 DNA: TGCAGTGCTAGAGATAGGGAACTAGCGGGAGAGGGTTTCTACAATGAGCAGTTCTTC; CDR3 protein: CSARDRELAGEGFYNEQFF; V gene: TRBV20-1; clone size: many; J gene: TRBJ2-1; D gene: TRBD2
CDR3 DNA: TGTGCCAGCAGCTCCCGGGACTCACTCGAGCAGTACTTC; CDR3 protein: CASSSRDSLEQYF; V gene: TRBV5-6; clone size: many; J gene: TRBJ2-7; D gene: .
CDR3 DNA: TGTGCCAGCAGCTTAGCGCGTAGAGCGGGTAGCACAGATACGCAGTATTTT; CDR3 protein: CASSLARRAGSTDTQYF; V gene: TRBV7-2; clone size: .; J gene: TRBJ2-3; D gene: .
CDR3 DNA: TGTGCCAGCTACCCGCGGTCGGGACCCGGAAACACCATATATTTT; CDR3 protein: CASYPRSGPGNTIYF; V gene: TRBV6-2/TRBV6-3; clone size: many; J gene: TRBJ1-3; D gene: .
CDR3 DNA: TGTGCCACCAGATCGGGACAGGGGGCTCACACTGAAGCTTTCTTT; CDR3 protein: CATRSGQGAHTEAFF; V gene: TRBV24-1; clone size: many; J gene: TRBJ1-1; D gene: TRBD1
CDR3 DNA: TGTGCCAGCAGCTTCCCGCAGGGGGCGACTAATGAAAAACTGTTTTTT; CDR3 protein: CASSFPQGATNEKLFF; V gene: TRBV7-2; clone size: many; J gene: TRBJ1-4; D gene: TRBD1
CDR3 DNA: TGTGCCAGTAGTGCCACTAGCGGGGCCGCGGCCCAGTACTTC; CDR3 protein: CASSATSGAAAQYF; V gene: TRBV19; clone size: .; J gene: TRBJ2-5; D gene: TRBD2
CDR3 DNA: TGTGCCACCAGTTCAAGCGCTGGGGAGCTGTTTTTT; CDR3 protein: CATSSSAGELFF; V gene: TRBV24-1; clone size: .; J gene: TRBJ2-2; D gene: .
CDR3 DNA: TGTGCCATCAGTGCTACTAGAGCGGGAGGAGCTGAGCAGTACTTC; CDR3 protein: CAISATRAGGAEQYF; V gene: TRBV10-3; clone size: many; J gene: TRBJ2-7; D gene: TRBD2
CDR3 DNA: TGTGCCAGCAGTTCCGCGAGCAAGACCTACGAGCAGTACTTC; CDR3 protein: CASSSASKTYEQYF; V gene: TRBV27; clone size: few; J gene: TRBJ2-7; D gene: .
CDR3 DNA: TGCGCCAGCAGTCTACCCCTCGGGACAGGGATTAACGATGAGCAGTTCTTC; CDR3 protein: CASSLPLGTGINDEQFF; V gene: TRBV5-1; clone size: many; J gene: TRBJ2-1; D gene: TRBD1
CDR3 DNA: TGTGCCAGCAGCGCCCCAGGACAGCTCAGCTCTGGGGCCAACGTCCTGACTTTC; CDR3 protein: CASSAPGQLSSGANVLTF; V gene: TRBV9; clone size: .; J gene: TRBJ2-6; D gene: .